This entry features one TCR beta chain sequence. The source of the sample is a study of blood T cell repertoires in COVID-19. Overall study: Both acute and convalescent COVID-19 samples were obtained from the United States, Italy and Spain. Sample material is recorded as cDNA or gDNA derived from T cells, B-cell-depleted T cells, or PBMCs.

In the study's own analysis: It was from reference gene primer amplification that nucleated cell counts were estimated. Profiling relied on immunoSEQ multiplex PCR, and the TCRdb table lists in-frame clones only, not all of them. Clone size and V and J calls were adopted from that table, with D and trimming inferred from the DNA. The sample consists of 250,000 or so clones, 88% of them appearing once. V shed 7 bases, J shed 2 bases, and the junction held 13 bases outside the gene matches. The CDR3 runs to 17 residues. Germline-derived CDR1 and CDR2 are SGHTA and FQGNSA. The source of this sequence is a middle-aged woman who had recovered from COVID-19. The rearrangement joins TRBV7-2 to TRBJ2-2, with 7 bases identical to TRBD2. The specimen was peripheral blood. CDR3 loop: CASTPQSGGANTGELFF. CDR3 sequence (DNA): TGTGCCAGCACCCCCCAGTCGGGAGGCGCCAACACCGGGGAGCTGTTTTTT.